The source of this T cell receptor (beta chain) is a study of T cell repertoires in cytomegalovirus infection. TCRdb called the reads again in MiXCR, with one record for every CDR3 protein. This sample has about 240,000 distinct CDR3 sequences, with 6% to 8% found just once. This clonotype was detected ten times or more. As yet, its antigen is unknown. Study outcomes and limitations: Dominating the ex vivo response were HLA-C-restricted CMV-specific TCR beta clonotypes.

V shed 4 bases and J shed 4 bases, with 7 bases lying between them. The CDR3 totals 11 residues. CDR1 is SQVTM, CDR2 ANQGSEA, per germline. The clonotype was recovered from a human donor in good health (CMV status not recorded). Some clones in this sample may be carry-over from other donors' samples. The source material was PBMCs. J is TRBJ1-2 and V is TRBV29-1, with unresolved D. In DNA form, the CDR3 reads TGCAGCGTTGGGTCAAGCTATGGCTACACCTTC. Translation gives CSVGSSYGYTF.